This T cell receptor (beta chain) derives from a study of blood T cell repertoires in COVID-19. Study details: From T cells, B-cell-depleted T cells, or PBMCs came the material, which was cDNA or gDNA.

In the authors' methods: Quantification of nucleated cells was approximated via reference gene primer amplification. Sequencing was performed with immunoSEQ multiplex PCR; in TCRdb, only in-frame clones are kept and a portion is missing. V and J calls and clone size follow that table, whereas D and trimming were derived from the DNA. The top ten clones hold 6.9% of a sample with some 300,000 clones, around 88% of them seen once. The germline V gene encodes CDR1 MRHNA and CDR2 SNTAGT. V lost 5 bases to trimming and J lost 2 bases; unmatched junction nucleotides: 6. The CDR3 is made up of 16 amino acids.

The material sequenced was peripheral blood. The TCR originated in a woman aged 25 to 39 who had recovered from COVID-19. The chain has TRBV6-4 and TRBJ2-2, with TRBD2 matching 9 bases. CDR3 DNA: TGTGCCAGCAGTCCTAGCGGGGTTCTTAACACCGGGGAGCTGTTTTTT. This gives the protein CASSPSGVLNTGELFF.